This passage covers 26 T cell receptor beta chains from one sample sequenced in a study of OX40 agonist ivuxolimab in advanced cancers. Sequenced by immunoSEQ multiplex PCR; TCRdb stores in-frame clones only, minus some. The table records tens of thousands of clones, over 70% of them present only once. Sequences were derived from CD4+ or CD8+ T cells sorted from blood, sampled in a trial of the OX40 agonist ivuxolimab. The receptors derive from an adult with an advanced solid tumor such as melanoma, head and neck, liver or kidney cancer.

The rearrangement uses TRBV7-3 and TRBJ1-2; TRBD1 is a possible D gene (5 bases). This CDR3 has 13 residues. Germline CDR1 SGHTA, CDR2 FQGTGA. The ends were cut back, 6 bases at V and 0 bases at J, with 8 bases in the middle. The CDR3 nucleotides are TGTGCCAGCAGTCAGACAGCTAACTATGGCTACACCTTC. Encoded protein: CASSQTANYGYTF.

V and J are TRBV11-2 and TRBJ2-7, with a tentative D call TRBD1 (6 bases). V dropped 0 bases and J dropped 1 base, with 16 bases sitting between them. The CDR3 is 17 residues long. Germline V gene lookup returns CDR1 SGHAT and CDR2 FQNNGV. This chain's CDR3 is CASSLERFRGGSYEQYF. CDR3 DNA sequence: TGTGCCAGCAGCTTAGAGAGGTTTAGAGGGGGTTCCTACGAGCAGTACTTC.

CDR3 nucleotides: TGTGCCAGCAGCGCCGGACTAGCGGGAGGCGGCACAGATACGCAGTATTTT. The encoded protein is CASSAGLAGGGTDTQYF. V is TRBV9 and J is TRBJ2-3, with 14 positions matching TRBD2. The trim removed 3 bases at V and 1 base at J, leaving 4 bases unmatched. CDR1 is SGDLS and CDR2 is YYNGEE in the germline V gene. This CDR3 comprises 17 residues.

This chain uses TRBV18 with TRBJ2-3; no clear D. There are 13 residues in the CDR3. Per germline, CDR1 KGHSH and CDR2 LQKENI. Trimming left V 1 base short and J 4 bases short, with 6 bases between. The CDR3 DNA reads TGTGCCAGCTCACCACTCGCTTCAGATACGCAGTATTTT. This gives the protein CASSPLASDTQYF.

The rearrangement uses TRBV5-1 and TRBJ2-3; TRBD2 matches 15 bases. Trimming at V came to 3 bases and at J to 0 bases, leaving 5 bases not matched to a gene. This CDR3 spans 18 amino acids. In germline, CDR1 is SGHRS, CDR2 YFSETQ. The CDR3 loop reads CASSSWTSGRGSTDTQYF. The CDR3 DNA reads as TGCGCCAGCAGCTCGTGGACTAGCGGGAGGGGGAGCACAGATACGCAGTATTTT. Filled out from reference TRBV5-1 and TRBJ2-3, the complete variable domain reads KAGVTQTPRYLIKTRGQQVTLSCSPISGHRSVSWYQQTPGQGLQFLFEYFSETQRNKGNFPGRFSGRQFSNSRSEMNVSTLELGDSALYLCASSSWTSGRGSTDTQYFGPGTRLTVL.

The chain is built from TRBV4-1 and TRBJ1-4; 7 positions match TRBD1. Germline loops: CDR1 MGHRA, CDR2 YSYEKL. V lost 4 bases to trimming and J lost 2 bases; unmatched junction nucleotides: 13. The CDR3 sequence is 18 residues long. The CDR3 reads CASSPPGHRGATNEKLFF. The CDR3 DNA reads TGCGCCAGCAGCCCCCCAGGTCACAGGGGAGCGACTAATGAAAAACTGTTTTTT.

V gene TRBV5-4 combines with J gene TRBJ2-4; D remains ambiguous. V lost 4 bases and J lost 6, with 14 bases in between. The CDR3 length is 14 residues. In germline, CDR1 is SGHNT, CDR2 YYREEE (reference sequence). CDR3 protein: CASSPGLLGNIQYF. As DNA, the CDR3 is TGTGCCAGCAGCCCCGGCCTCTTAGGAAACATTCAGTACTTC.

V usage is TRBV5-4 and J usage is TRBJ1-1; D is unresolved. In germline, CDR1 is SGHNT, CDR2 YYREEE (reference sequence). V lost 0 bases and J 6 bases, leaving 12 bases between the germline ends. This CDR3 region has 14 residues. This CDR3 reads CASSLAGGGAEAFF. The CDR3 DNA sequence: TGTGCCAGCAGCTTGGCCGGTGGTGGAGCTGAAGCTTTCTTT.

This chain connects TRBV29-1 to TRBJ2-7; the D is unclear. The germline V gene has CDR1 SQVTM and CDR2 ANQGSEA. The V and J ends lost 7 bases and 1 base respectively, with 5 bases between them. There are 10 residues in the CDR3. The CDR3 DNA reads TGCAGCGCCATTTCCTACGAGCAGTACTTC. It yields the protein CSAISYEQYF.

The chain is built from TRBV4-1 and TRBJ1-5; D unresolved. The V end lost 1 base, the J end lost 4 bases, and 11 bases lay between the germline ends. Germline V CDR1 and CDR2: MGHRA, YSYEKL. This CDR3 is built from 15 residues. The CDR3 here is CASSQAGLSNQPQHF. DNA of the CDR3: TGCGCCAGCAGCCAAGCGGGGTTATCGAATCAGCCCCAGCATTTT.

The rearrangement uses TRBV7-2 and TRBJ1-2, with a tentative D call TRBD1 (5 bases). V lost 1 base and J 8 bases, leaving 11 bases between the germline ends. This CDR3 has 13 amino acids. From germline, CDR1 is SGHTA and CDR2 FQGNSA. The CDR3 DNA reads TGTGCCAGCAGCTTAGGATGGGGGGAAGGCTACACCTTC. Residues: CASSLGWGEGYTF.

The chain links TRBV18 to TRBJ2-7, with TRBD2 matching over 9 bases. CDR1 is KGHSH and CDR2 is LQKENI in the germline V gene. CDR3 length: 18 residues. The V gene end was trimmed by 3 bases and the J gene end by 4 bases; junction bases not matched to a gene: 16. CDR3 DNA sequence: TGTGCCAGCTCACCCGCCCCCGGGTTTGGCGGGAGGGGATACGAGCAGTACTTC. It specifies CASSPAPGFGGRGYEQYF. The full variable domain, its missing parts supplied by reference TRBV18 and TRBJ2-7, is NAGVMQNPRHLVRRRGQEARLRCSPMKGHSHVYWYRQLPEEGLKFMVYLQKENIIDESGMPKERFSAEFPKEGPSILRIQQVVRGDSAAYFCASSPAPGFGGRGYEQYFGPGTRLTVT.

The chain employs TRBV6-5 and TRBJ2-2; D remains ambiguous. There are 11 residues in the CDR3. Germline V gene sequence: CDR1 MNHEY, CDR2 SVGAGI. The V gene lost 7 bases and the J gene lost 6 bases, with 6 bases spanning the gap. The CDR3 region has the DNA TGTGCCAGCAAACGGGCCGGGGAGCTGTTTTTT. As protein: CASKRAGELFF.

CDR3 protein: CASSQDLAGAGEKLFF. CDR3 DNA sequence: TGTGCCAGCAGCCAAGATCTGGCAGGGGCCGGTGAAAAACTGTTTTTT. This chain joins TRBV14 and TRBJ1-4, with D possibly matching TRBD1 (6 bases). CDR1 and CDR2 from the germline V gene are SGHDN and FVKESK. The CDR3 length is 16 residues. Deletions cut 0 bases from V and 7 bases from J, with 15 bases between. The full variable domain, completed using reference TRBV14 and TRBJ1-4, is EAGVTQFPSHSVIEKGQTVTLRCDPISGHDNLYWYRRVMGKEIKFLLHFVKESKQDESGMPNNRFLAERTGGTYSTLKVQPAELEDSGVYFCASSQDLAGAGEKLFFGSGTQLSVL.

For the CDR3, the DNA is TGTGCCAGCAGATTCCGGGACAGGGTGGGGGCTTTCTTT. This gives the protein CASRFRDRVGAFF. This chain joins TRBV28 and TRBJ1-1; 9 nucleotides line up with TRBD1. CDR3 size: 13 residues. The germline gives CDR1 MDHEN, CDR2 SYDVKM. Trimming took 6 bases from V and 11 from J; bases not matched to a gene: 10. The full variable domain, rest sourced from reference TRBV28 and TRBJ1-1, is DVKVTQSSRYLVKRTGEKVFLECVQDMDHENMFWYRQDPGLGLRLIYFSYDVKMKEKGDIPEGYSVSREKKERFSLILESASTNQTSMYLCASRFRDRVGAFFGQGTRLTVV.

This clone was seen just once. The CDR3, as DNA: TGTGCCAGCACCGGACAGGGTTTAGCTTTCTTT. This gives the protein CASTGQGLAFF. V and J are TRBV6-5 and TRBJ1-1, with 8 bases fitting TRBD1. Germline CDR1 and CDR2: MNHEY and SVGAGI. The trim removed 7 bases at V and 10 bases at J, leaving 5 bases unmatched. The CDR3 has 11 residues.

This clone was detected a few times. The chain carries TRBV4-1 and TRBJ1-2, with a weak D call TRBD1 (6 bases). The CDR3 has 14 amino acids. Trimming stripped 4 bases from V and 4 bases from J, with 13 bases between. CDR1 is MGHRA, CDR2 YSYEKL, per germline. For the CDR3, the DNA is TGCGCCAGCAGCCCAAGGGGGGGGAGCTATGGCTACACCTTC. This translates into CASSPRGGSYGYTF.

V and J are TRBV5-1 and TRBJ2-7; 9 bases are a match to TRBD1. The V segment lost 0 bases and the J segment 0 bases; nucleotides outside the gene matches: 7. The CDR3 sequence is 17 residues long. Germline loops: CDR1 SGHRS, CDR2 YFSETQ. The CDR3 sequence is CASSLVPGQGTSYEQYF. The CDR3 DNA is TGCGCCAGCAGCTTGGTCCCCGGACAGGGGACCTCCTACGAGCAGTACTTC.

CDR3 sequence reads: CASMSSRSSYEQYF. CDR3 coding DNA: TGTGCCAGCATGTCGTCTCGGAGCTCCTACGAGCAGTACTTC. The rearrangement links TRBV2 to TRBJ2-7; D is undetermined. V gave up 7 bases and J gave up 0 bases, with 13 bases separating them. The length of the CDR3 is 14 residues. Germline CDR1 reads SNHLY; CDR2 reads FYNNEI.

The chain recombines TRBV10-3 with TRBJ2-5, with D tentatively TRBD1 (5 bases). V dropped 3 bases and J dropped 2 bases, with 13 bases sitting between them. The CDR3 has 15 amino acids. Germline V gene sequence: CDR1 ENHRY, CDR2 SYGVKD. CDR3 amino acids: CAISDKYGQQETQYF. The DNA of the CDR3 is TGTGCCATCAGTGACAAGTACGGACAACAAGAGACCCAGTACTTC.

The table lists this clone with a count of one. The CDR3 bases are TGTGCCAGTAGTATAGGCGCGACCGTCCCCTACGAGCAGTACTTC. It encodes CASSIGATVPYEQYF. J is TRBJ2-7 and V is TRBV19; no reliable D call. Trimming stripped 1 base from V and 2 bases from J, with 12 bases between. This CDR3 is 15 amino acids long. The germline CDR1 and CDR2 sequences are LNHDA and SQIVND (reference sequence).

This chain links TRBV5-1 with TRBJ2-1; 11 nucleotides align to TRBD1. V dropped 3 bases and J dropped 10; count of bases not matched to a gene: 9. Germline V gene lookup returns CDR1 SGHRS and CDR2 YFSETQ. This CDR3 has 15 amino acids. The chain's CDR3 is CASSYAGTGGEEQFF. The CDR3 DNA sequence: TGCGCCAGCAGCTACGCCGGGACAGGGGGAGAGGAGCAGTTCTTC.

CDR3 sequence (DNA): TGTGCCAGTTCGAGGGACAGGAGCTTTAACACTGAAGCTTTCTTT. This sequence encodes CASSRDRSFNTEAFF. The rearrangement joins TRBV19 to TRBJ1-1, with 8 positions matching TRBD1. Germline V lookup: CDR1 LNHDA, CDR2 SQIVND (reference sequence). With V trimmed by 8 bases and J by 2 bases, 10 bases remained unmatched. The CDR3 sequence is 15 residues long.

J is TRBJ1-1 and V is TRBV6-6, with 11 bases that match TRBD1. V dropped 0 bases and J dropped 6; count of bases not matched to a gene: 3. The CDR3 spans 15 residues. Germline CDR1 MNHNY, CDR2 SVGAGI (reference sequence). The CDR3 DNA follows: TGTGCCAGCAGTTACTCGGGACAGGGGGTGGCTGAAGCTTTCTTT. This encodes CASSYSGQGVAEAFF.

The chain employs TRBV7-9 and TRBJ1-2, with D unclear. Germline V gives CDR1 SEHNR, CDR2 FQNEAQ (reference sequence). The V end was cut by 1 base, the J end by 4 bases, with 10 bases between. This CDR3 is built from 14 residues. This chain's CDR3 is CASSLGGRFYGYTF. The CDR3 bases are TGTGCCAGCAGCTTAGGTGGACGGTTCTATGGCTACACCTTC.

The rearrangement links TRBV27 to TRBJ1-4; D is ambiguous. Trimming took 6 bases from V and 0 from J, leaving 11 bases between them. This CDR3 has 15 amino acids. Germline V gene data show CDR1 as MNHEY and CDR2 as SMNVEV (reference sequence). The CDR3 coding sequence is TGTGCCAGCAGCCCCAAGGGCGCAACTAATGAAAAACTGTTTTTT. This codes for CASSPKGATNEKLFF. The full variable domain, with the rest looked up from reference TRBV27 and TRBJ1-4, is EAQVTQNPRYLITVTGKKLTVTCSQNMNHEYMSWYRQDPGLGLRQIYYSMNVEVTDKGDVPEGYKVSRKEKRNFPLILESPSPNQTSLYFCASSPKGATNEKLFFGSGTQLSVL.